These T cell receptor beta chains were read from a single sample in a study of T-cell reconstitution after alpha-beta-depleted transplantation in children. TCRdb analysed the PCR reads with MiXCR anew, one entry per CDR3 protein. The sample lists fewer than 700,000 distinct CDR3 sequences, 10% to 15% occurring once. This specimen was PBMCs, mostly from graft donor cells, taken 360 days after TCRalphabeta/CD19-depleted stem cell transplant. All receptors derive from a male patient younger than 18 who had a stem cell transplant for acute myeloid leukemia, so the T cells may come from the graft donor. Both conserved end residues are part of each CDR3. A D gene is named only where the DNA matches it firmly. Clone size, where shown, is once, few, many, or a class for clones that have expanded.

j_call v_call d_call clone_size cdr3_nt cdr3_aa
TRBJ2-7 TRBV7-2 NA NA TGTGGCAGCGGTAATCGGGACTGGCTCTACGAGCAGTACTTC CGSGNRDWLYEQYF
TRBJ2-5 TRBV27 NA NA TGTGCCAGCAGTTCGAACCCCGGGACCCAGTACTTC CASSSNPGTQYF
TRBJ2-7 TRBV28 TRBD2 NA TGTGCCAGCAGTTCCCGACTAGCCATTCGCGAGCAGTACTTC CASSSRLAIREQYF
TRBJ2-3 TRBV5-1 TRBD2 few TGCGCCAGCAGCTTTAGCGGGAGACCCCCCGGAGATACGCAGTATTTT CASSFSGRPPGDTQYF
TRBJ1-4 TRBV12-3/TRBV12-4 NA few TGTGCCAGCAGCCCTCGGGGGCTAGGAACTAATGAAAAACTGTTTTTT CASSPRGLGTNEKLFF
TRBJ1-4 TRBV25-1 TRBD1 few TGTGCCAGCAGGACAGGGGGCAGCGAAAAACTGTTTTTT CASRTGGSEKLFF
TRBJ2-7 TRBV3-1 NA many TGTGCCAGCAGCCCGGACCCTTCTCAGGCGAGCTCCTACGAGCAGTACTTC CASSPDPSQASSYEQYF
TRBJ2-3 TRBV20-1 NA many TGCAGTGGGGCCTCCCTCATGGGAGCTGATACGCAGTATTTT CSGASLMGADTQYF
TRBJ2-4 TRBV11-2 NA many TGTGCCAGCAGCTTAGTCCGGGGGATCCCGGGGACCAAAAACATTCAGTACTTC CASSLVRGIPGTKNIQYF
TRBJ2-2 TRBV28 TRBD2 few TGTGCCAGCAGTTTACCTAGCGGGAGGGCCGGCGGGGAGCTGTTTTTT CASSLPSGRAGGELFF
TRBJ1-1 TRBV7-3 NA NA TGTGCCAGCAGCTTCGGACAGAAGACTGAAGCTTTCTTT CASSFGQKTEAFF
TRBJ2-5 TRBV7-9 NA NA TGTGCCAGCAGCTTCGGACTACTTTATACTGAGACCCAGTACTTC CASSFGLLYTETQYF
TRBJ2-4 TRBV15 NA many TGTGCCACCAGCAGAGAGTACAAGAATGGCAAAAACATTCAGTACTTC CATSREYKNGKNIQYF
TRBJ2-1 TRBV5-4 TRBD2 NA TGTGCCAGCAGCTGGACTAGCGGGAGTTTCAATGAGCAGTTCTTC CASSWTSGSFNEQFF
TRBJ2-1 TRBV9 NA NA TGTGCCAGCAGCGGCCCCAGGGTAGCAAATGAGCAGTTCTTC CASSGPRVANEQFF
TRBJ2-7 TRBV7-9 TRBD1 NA TGTGCCAGCAGCTTAGTGGGACAGGGCCATCCTTCCTACGAGCAGTACTTC CASSLVGQGHPSYEQYF
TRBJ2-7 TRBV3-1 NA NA TGTGCCAGCAGCCAGACAGCCCTTGACTACGAGCAGTACTTC CASSQTALDYEQYF
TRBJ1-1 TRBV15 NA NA TGTGCCACCAGCAGAGAAGGGGGTTATATGAACACTGAAGCTTTCTTT CATSREGGYMNTEAFF
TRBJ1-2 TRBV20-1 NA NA TGCAGTGCTGGGGAGGCAGGGTATGGCTACACCTTC CSAGEAGYGYTF
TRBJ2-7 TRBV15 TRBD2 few TGTGCCACCTCCAGACTCAGCGGGAGTTACGAGCAGTACTTC CATSRLSGSYEQYF
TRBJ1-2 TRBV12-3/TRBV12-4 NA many TGTGCCAGCAGTTTAGACAGGAGCTATGGCTACACCTTC CASSLDRSYGYTF
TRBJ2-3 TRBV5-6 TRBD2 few TGTGCCAGCAGGGTAGCGGGAGGGCCGGTGGATACGCAGTATTTT CASRVAGGPVDTQYF
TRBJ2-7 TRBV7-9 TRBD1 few TGTGCCAGCAGCCCCTGGACAGGCTCTCCCTACGAGCAGTACTTC CASSPWTGSPYEQYF
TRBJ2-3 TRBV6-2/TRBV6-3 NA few TGTGCCAGCAGTTACGTCACAGATACGCAGTATTTT CASSYVTDTQYF
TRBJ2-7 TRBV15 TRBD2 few TGTGCCACCAGCAGGGTTCTAGCGGGAGACTCCTACGAGCAGTACTTC CATSRVLAGDSYEQYF
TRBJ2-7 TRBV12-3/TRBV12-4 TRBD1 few TGTGCCAGCAGTTTCCCCAGACAGAGGGGGCTCTACGAGCAGTACTTC CASSFPRQRGLYEQYF
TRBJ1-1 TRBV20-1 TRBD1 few TGCAGTGCTGGAGGGGGCCGGGTCGAAGCTTTCTTT CSAGGGRVEAFF
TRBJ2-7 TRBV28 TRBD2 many TGTGCCAGCAGTTTAGGGACTAGCGGGACCTACGAGCAGTACTTC CASSLGTSGTYEQYF
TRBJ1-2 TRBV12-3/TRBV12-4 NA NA TGTGCCAGCAGTCCCCCGGACAACTATGGCTACACCTTC CASSPPDNYGYTF
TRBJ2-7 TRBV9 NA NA TGTGCCTCCTCATACAAAACCGGCGAGCAGTACTTC CASSYKTGEQYF
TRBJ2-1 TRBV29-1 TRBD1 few TGCAGCGTCAAAGGGACAGGGTCCTACAATGAGCAGTTCTTC CSVKGTGSYNEQFF
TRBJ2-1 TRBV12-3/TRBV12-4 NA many TGTGCCAGCAGTTTTAACAGACCTTACAATGAGCAGTTCTTC CASSFNRPYNEQFF
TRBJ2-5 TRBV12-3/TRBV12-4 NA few TGTGCCAGCAGGGCCCGACGCGGAGGGGTGGAGACCCAGTACTTC CASRARRGGVETQYF
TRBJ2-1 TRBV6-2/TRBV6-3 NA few TGTGCCAGCAGCAGCTTGGGTTTTGGGCTCTCCTACAATGAGCAGTTCTTC CASSSLGFGLSYNEQFF
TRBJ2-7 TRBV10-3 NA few TGTGCCATCACCCACCGGGTGCAGCTCGGAACCTACGAGCAGTACTTC CAITHRVQLGTYEQYF
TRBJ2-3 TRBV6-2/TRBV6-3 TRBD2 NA TGTGCCACCAGCTACGACGAGGGGGGACTAGCGGGAGCGGATACGCAGTATTTT CATSYDEGGLAGADTQYF
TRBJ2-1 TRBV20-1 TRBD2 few TGCAGTGCTCCCTTGCCACTAGCGGGTGACAATGAGCAGTTCTTC CSAPLPLAGDNEQFF
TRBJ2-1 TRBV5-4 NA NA TGTGCCAGCAGCTTGGGGAAGGATGAGCAGTTCTTC CASSLGKDEQFF
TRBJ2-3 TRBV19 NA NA TGTGCCAGTAGTATCGACTTCAGCACAGATACGCAGTATTTT CASSIDFSTDTQYF
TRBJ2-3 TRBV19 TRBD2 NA TGTGCCAGTAGGGAGCGGGGGGGCCCTAGGCCCGATACGCAGTATTTT CASRERGGPRPDTQYF
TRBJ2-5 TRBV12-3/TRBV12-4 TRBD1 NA TGTGCCAGCACCCTAAGGGTGACAGGGCTCCGGGAGACCCAGTACTTC CASTLRVTGLRETQYF
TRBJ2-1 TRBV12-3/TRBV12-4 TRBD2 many TGTGCCAGCATTTGGAGTAGCGGGATAAATGAGCAGTTCTTC CASIWSSGINEQFF
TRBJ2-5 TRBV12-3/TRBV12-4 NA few TGTGCCAGCAGCCATGTAGAGACCCAGTACTTC CASSHVETQYF
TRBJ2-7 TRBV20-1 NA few TGCAGTGCTACATTTGAGGGGCGCGAGAGACTAGACGAGCAGTACTTC CSATFEGRERLDEQYF
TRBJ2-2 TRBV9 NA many TGTGCCAGCAGCGGGACCTGGGTCTTCAACACCGGGGAGCTGTTTTTT CASSGTWVFNTGELFF
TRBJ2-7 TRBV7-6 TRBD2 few TGTGCCAGCAGCTTAGCCCTTAGCGGGAGATCGGGTCCCAGCTCCTACGAGCAGTACTTC CASSLALSGRSGPSSYEQYF
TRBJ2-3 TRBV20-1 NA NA TGCAGTGCTAGAGTTGACGGGAGCACAGATACGCAGTATTTT CSARVDGSTDTQYF
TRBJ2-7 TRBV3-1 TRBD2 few TGTGCCAGCAGCCATTACCCGGAGGCGGGGGTCGAGCAGTACTTC CASSHYPEAGVEQYF
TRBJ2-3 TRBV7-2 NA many TGTGCCAGCAGCCCCTATCCAGATACGCAGTATTTT CASSPYPDTQYF
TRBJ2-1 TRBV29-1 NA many TGCAGCGTCGCCGACTCTCCATCCTACAATGAGCAGTTCTTC CSVADSPSYNEQFF
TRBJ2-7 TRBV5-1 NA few TGCGCCAGCAGCTTCGCGCGGCAGGAAAGGGTCTACGAGCAGTACTTC CASSFARQERVYEQYF
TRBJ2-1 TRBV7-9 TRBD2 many TGTGCCAGCAGCTTAGCCCCCAGGGCTAGCGGGAACGATGAGCAGTTCTTC CASSLAPRASGNDEQFF